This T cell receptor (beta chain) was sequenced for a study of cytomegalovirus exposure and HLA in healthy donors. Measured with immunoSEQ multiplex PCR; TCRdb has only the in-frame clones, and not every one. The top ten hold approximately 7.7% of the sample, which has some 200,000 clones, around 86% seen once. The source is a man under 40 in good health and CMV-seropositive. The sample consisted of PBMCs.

CDR3 DNA sequence: TGTGCCAGCAGTCTCACCGGGACAGCCCATTCACCCCTCCACTTT. Protein: CASSLTGTAHSPLHF. The chain carries TRBV27 and TRBJ1-6; 7 bases match TRBD1. CDR1 is MNHEY, CDR2 SMNVEV, per germline (reference sequence). Germline trimming cut 5 bases from V and 8 bases from J; bases unmatched to any gene: 9. This CDR3 spans 15 amino acids.